This entry features one T cell receptor beta chain sequence. No antigen is known for it. The assay was immunoSEQ multiplex PCR, and TCRdb's table has in-frame clones only and misses some. The sample lists about 24,000 clones, under 95% occurring once. The data were obtained in a study of PD-1 blockade in classical Hodgkin lymphoma. General study points: Why the repertoires differ is still unclear, perhaps disease activity or prior therapy. It was reported that newly diagnosed patients had less baseline TCR diversity than healthy donors.

The time point denotes: newly diagnosed, previously untreated cHL patient sample. Magnetic negative selection purified CD4+ T cells from thawed PBMCs. PBMCs from untreated, newly diagnosed classical Hodgkin lymphoma were comparison samples. The sample consisted of CD4+ T cells from blood. The origin of this receptor is a human donor with classical Hodgkin lymphoma.

CDR3 protein: CASSSTESTNEKLFF. The CDR3 DNA reads as TGTGCCAGCAGCTCGACTGAGTCAACTAATGAAAAACTGTTTTTT. The chain carries TRBV7-2 and TRBJ1-4; the D is unclear. Germline CDR1 SGHTA, CDR2 FQGNSA. The V gene lost 4 bases and the J gene lost 0 bases, with 9 bases spanning the gap. The CDR3 contains 15 residues.